These 17 T cell receptor beta chains were all obtained from the same sample, sequenced in a study of T cells expressing NK-cell markers. TCRdb re-analyzed the 5' RACE reads; it lists each CDR3 protein once, without DNA. The sample table includes some 190,000 distinct CDR3 sequences. The sequencing input was blood T cells: a sorted CD56 or NKG2C T cell subset, CD4+ or CD8+ T cells, or bulk PBMC T cells (not recorded which). These receptors were taken from a man between 18 and 69 years old in good health.

The chain joins TRBV4-2 to TRBJ2-3; TCRdb's D call, TRBD2, is unchecked because there is no DNA. Germline V gene sequence: CDR1 LGHNA, CDR2 YNFKEQ. CDR3 length: 16 amino acids. This chain's CDR3 is CASSQDGLAGSDTQYF.

The CDR3 spells CASSQIGTAYSNQPQHF. This chain joins TRBV4-1 and TRBJ1-5; TCRdb designates TRBD1, a call that cannot be tested without DNA. Germline lookup yields CDR1 MGHRA and CDR2 YSYEKL. The CDR3 runs 17 residues.

The V call is TRBV3-1, the J call TRBJ2-3; with no DNA, the TCRdb D assignment of TRBD1 cannot be verified. CDR3 length: 15 amino acids. CDR1 is LGHDT and CDR2 is YNNKEL in the germline V gene (reference sequence). The CDR3 reads CASSQERGEWDTQYF.

The chain has TRBV5-6 and TRBJ2-1; TCRdb indicates TRBD1, and absent DNA this call remains unverified. The CDR3 is made up of 13 amino acids. Germline values: CDR1 SGHDT, CDR2 YYEEEE. This CDR3 reads CASSDRGPDEQFF.

This sequence joins TRBV7-6 and TRBJ2-5; TCRdb selects TRBD1, and the lack of DNA leaves this call unchecked. From germline, CDR1 is SGHVS and CDR2 FNYEAQ. The CDR3 totals 17 residues. This chain's CDR3 is CASSLNPHSGAQETQYF.

V gene TRBV19 combines with J gene TRBJ2-2; TCRdb proposes TRBD1, but this gene call is untestable without DNA. Germline V gene sequence: CDR1 LNHDA, CDR2 SQIVND (reference sequence). This CDR3 has 15 residues. CDR3 sequence: CASTPGWFGGGELFF.

The V gene is TRBV6-1, the J gene TRBJ2-7; the D gene TCRdb calls, TRBD2, cannot be checked with no DNA. Germline V lookup: CDR1 MNHNS, CDR2 SASEGT. This CDR3 has 15 residues. CDR3 region: CASSEAMEAIHEQYF.

V gene TRBV6-2 or TRBV6-3 combines with J gene TRBJ2-1; the D call of TRBD2 rests on TCRdb alone, since no DNA is present to check it. From germline, CDR1 is MNHEY and CDR2 SVGEGT. The CDR3 is made up of 13 amino acids. CDR3 residues: CASRTGLVPEQFF.

The chain has TRBV5-6 and TRBJ2-1; TCRdb designates TRBD2, a call that cannot be tested without DNA. Germline loops: CDR1 SGHDT, CDR2 YYEEEE. The CDR3 contains 16 residues. The CDR3 here is CASSDARGWSDNEQFF.

The chain carries TRBV10-3 and TRBJ2-1; TCRdb indicates TRBD1, and absent DNA this call remains unverified. This CDR3 has 16 residues. The germline V gene encodes CDR1 ENHRY and CDR2 SYGVKD. The CDR3 spells CAITGTGTGDYNEQFF.

The chain couples TRBV2 to TRBJ2-1; TCRdb's D gene call, TRBD1, goes unchecked for lack of DNA. The CDR3 totals 14 residues. CDR1 and CDR2 from the germline V gene are SNHLY and FYNNEI. The CDR3 sequence is CASIQGRSYNEQFF.

The chain combines TRBV2 with TRBJ2-3; TCRdb calls TRBD1, which cannot be checked without DNA. This CDR3 comprises 18 residues. Germline CDR1 and CDR2: SNHLY and FYNNEI. The CDR3: CASSEGARQGAGTDTQYF.

The chain recombines TRBV13 with TRBJ2-7; without DNA, the TCRdb call of TRBD1 cannot be checked. The CDR3 covers 14 residues. Germline lookup yields CDR1 PRHDT and CDR2 FYEKMQ (reference sequence). This CDR3 reads CASGGRGTTYEQYF.

The V gene is TRBV28, the J gene TRBJ2-1; the TCRdb D gene call, TRBD2, has no DNA to confirm it. The CDR3 sequence is 15 residues long. The V gene's germline CDR1 is MDHEN and CDR2 SYDVKM. CDR3 amino acids: CASLKRSGDWNEQFF. Full variable domain (remainder filled in from reference TRBV28 and TRBJ2-1): DVKVTQSSRYLVKRTGEKVFLECVQDMDHENMFWYRQDPGLGLRLIYFSYDVKMKEKGDIPEGYSVSREKKERFSLILESASTNQTSMYLCASLKRSGDWNEQFFGPGTRLTVL.

V and J are TRBV5-5 and TRBJ2-7; the D gene TCRdb calls, TRBD2, cannot be checked with no DNA. Per germline, CDR1 SGHKS and CDR2 YYEKEE (reference sequence). This CDR3 region has 16 residues. The CDR3 region is CASSLGASGGAYEQYF.

The CDR3 region is CASSLEASGGFLYNEQFF. This chain connects TRBV5-1 to TRBJ2-1; as DNA is missing, the TRBD2 call by TCRdb cannot be tested. CDR3 length equals 18 residues. Germline V gene data show CDR1 as SGHRS and CDR2 as YFSETQ.

This chain connects TRBV20-1 to TRBJ2-7; no DNA is available, so the TRBD1 call from TCRdb remains unchecked. The germline CDR1 and CDR2 sequences are DFQATT and SNEGSKA (reference sequence). The CDR3 is 12 amino acids. The CDR3 here is CSAPAEGLEQYF.